Listed below are T cell receptor beta chains from one sample, sequenced in a study of T-cell memory formation after mild COVID-19. One entry per CDR3 protein results from TCRdb running MiXCR on the 5' RACE reads. There are 400,000 to 500,000 distinct CDR3 sequences in the sample; 20% occur only once, and more than 8% lies in the top ten. Material for sequencing was PBMCs or a T cell subset sorted from them (not recorded which). These receptor sequences come from an adult woman who had mild COVID-19 (a few samples of this study predate the infection). Cell type and time point are not known. The CDR3 runs from the conserved cysteine through the conserved F or W. D genes are given only for firm matches. Clone size is shown for a subset of rows, as once, few, many or a class of expanded clone.

V	D	J	size	DNA	CDR3
TRBV12-2	.	TRBJ2-7	few	TGTGCAAGTCGCTTTGTCCTAGCGGGAGGACGGGGCTCCTACGAGCAGTACTTC	CASRFVLAGGRGSYEQYF
TRBV9	.	TRBJ2-1	.	TGTGCCAGCAGCCCGCAGCGGGCAGAGGAGCAGTTCTTC	CASSPQRAEEQFF
TRBV7-3	.	TRBJ2-1	few	TGTGCCAGCAGCCCTCGGGCGGGGCCGGGGAATGAGCAGTTCTTC	CASSPRAGPGNEQFF
TRBV29-1	.	TRBJ2-7	.	TGCAGCGTTGAGAATCGGGGGGCGGTCTACGAGCAGTACTTC	CSVENRGAVYEQYF
TRBV7-2	.	TRBJ2-5	.	TGTGCCAGCAGCTTATTCGGCGGTGTGGGCCAAGAGACCCAGTACTTC	CASSLFGGVGQETQYF
TRBV7-7	.	TRBJ2-7	.	TGTGCCAGCAGCCCTACGCCCCTCTACGAGCAGTACTTC	CASSPTPLYEQYF
TRBV11-1	TRBD2	TRBJ2-1	.	TGTGCCAGCGGAACCCCGGGAGGTTACAATGAGCAGTTCTTC	CASGTPGGYNEQFF
TRBV2	TRBD1	TRBJ1-2	few	TGTGCCAGCAGTGCCGGACAGGTTTATGGCTACACCTTC	CASSAGQVYGYTF
TRBV18	.	TRBJ1-1	.	TGTGCCAGCTTACTAGACAGGAACACTGAAGCTTTCTTT	CASLLDRNTEAFF
TRBV4-1	.	TRBJ1-2	.	TGCGCCAGCAGCCAAGAAGCGCACAGGGCAGGGTTAAGCTACACCTTC	CASSQEAHRAGLSYTF
TRBV9	.	TRBJ1-2	few	TGTGCCAGCAGCGTAGTGGACTTCTATGGCTACACCTTC	CASSVVDFYGYTF
TRBV3-1	TRBD2	TRBJ2-5	.	TGTGCCAGCAGCACCCGGACTAGCCAAAGGGAGACCCAGTACTTC	CASSTRTSQRETQYF
TRBV7-9	TRBD1	TRBJ2-2	.	TGTGCCAGCAGCCCAAAAGCTGGGACAGTCACCCTCGGAGGCACCGGGGAGCTGTTTTTT	CASSPKAGTVTLGGTGELFF
TRBV19	.	TRBJ1-4	few	TGTGCCAGTAGTACCTGGGCGGCGGAAAAACTGTTTTTT	CASSTWAAEKLFF
TRBV7-2	TRBD1	TRBJ2-7	few	TGTGCCAGCAGCAGGGGACAGTCCGCCCGCTACGAGCAGTACTTC	CASSRGQSARYEQYF
TRBV6-2/TRBV6-3	TRBD2	TRBJ2-5	.	TGTGCCAGCAGTCCTCACCCCGGGACTAGCGGGTCTCAAGAGACCCAGTACTTC	CASSPHPGTSGSQETQYF
TRBV4-2	TRBD1	TRBJ1-3	many	TGTGCCAGCAGCCAAGAGGCAGGGGGCGGAAACACCATATATTTT	CASSQEAGGGNTIYF
TRBV10-3	.	TRBJ1-1	.	TGTGCCATCAGGGGGGACACTGAAGCTTTCTTT	CAIRGDTEAFF
TRBV7-3	TRBD2	TRBJ2-5	.	TGTGCCAGCAGCCCAGCGGATAGCGGGGGGGACCAGTACTTC	CASSPADSGGDQYF
TRBV7-9	TRBD1	TRBJ1-4	.	TGTGCCAGCAACCGACAGGGCTCTAATGAAAAACTGTTTTTT	CASNRQGSNEKLFF
TRBV6-1	.	TRBJ2-5	few	TGTGCCAGCAGTGTGAGGACAACACAAGAGACCCAGTACTTC	CASSVRTTQETQYF
TRBV5-1	TRBD2	TRBJ2-1	.	TGCGCCAGCGGACTAGACTCCTACAATGAGCAGTTCTTC	CASGLDSYNEQFF
TRBV11-2	TRBD1	TRBJ1-1	few	TGTGCCAGCAGCTCCACGAGGACAGGGCTAGCTTTCTTT	CASSSTRTGLAFF
TRBV29-1	.	TRBJ2-7	.	TGCAGCGTTGAGCTCCGGACGCCCTACGAGCAGTACTTC	CSVELRTPYEQYF
TRBV5-6	.	TRBJ1-2	few	TGTGCCAGCAGCTTAGACAACAGGAGAGCTAACTATGGCTACACCTTC	CASSLDNRRANYGYTF
TRBV12-3/TRBV12-4	TRBD1	TRBJ2-7	.	TGTGCCAGCAGTTTCACCCGGGACAGAGCCTACGAGCAGTACTTC	CASSFTRDRAYEQYF
TRBV24-1	TRBD2	TRBJ2-1	.	TGTGCCACCAGAGCGGGAGTCGCCGATGAGCAGTTCTTC	CATRAGVADEQFF
TRBV4-1	TRBD1	TRBJ1-1	.	TGCGCCAGCAGCCAAGATACGAGACAGGGCGGGACTGAAGCTTTCTTT	CASSQDTRQGGTEAFF
TRBV12-3/TRBV12-4	.	TRBJ2-7	.	TGTGCCAGCAGTTTAGCGAAGTATAACAAGTTGAAGCAGTACTTC	CASSLAKYNKLKQYF
TRBV7-8	TRBD1	TRBJ1-2	.	TGTGCCAGCAGCGTGGGACCGGGACAGGCTTATGGCTACACCTTC	CASSVGPGQAYGYTF
TRBV5-4	.	TRBJ2-1	.	TGTGCCAGCAGTGTAGTGCTCAATGAGCAGTTCTTC	CASSVVLNEQFF
TRBV5-1	.	TRBJ1-1	few	TGCGCCAGCAGCCTTACAGGGAGTGGGCCTAAGGCTTTCTTT	CASSLTGSGPKAFF
TRBV12-3/TRBV12-4	.	TRBJ2-5	.	TGTGCCAGCAGTTCCACGAACTCCCTCGCGGAGACCCAGTACTTC	CASSSTNSLAETQYF
TRBV7-8	.	TRBJ2-1	few	TGTGCCAGCAGCTTAGATCCCCCAGGGAGTGGATTCAATGAGCAGTTCTTC	CASSLDPPGSGFNEQFF
TRBV3-1	.	TRBJ1-5	few	TGTGCCAGCAGCCAAGGACAGCAGCCCCAGCATTTT	CASSQGQQPQHF
TRBV9	.	TRBJ2-7	few	TGTGCCAGCAGCCCCCGAGGTATTCAGGCCTCCTACGAGCAGTACTTC	CASSPRGIQASYEQYF
TRBV13	.	TRBJ2-2	few	TGTGCCAGCACCGCGGGCCGGGCCGGGGAGCTGTTTTTT	CASTAGRAGELFF
TRBV19	.	TRBJ2-3	few	TGTGCCAGTAGTAGGGGCCTCCCAGATACGCAGTATTTT	CASSRGLPDTQYF
TRBV12-3/TRBV12-4	.	TRBJ2-5	.	TGTGCCAGCAGCCCCTGGCCCCCGCCCCAGTACTTC	CASSPWPPPQYF
TRBV12-3/TRBV12-4	.	TRBJ2-5	few	TGTGCCAGCAGTTTTAGGGCAGGGGAAGAGACCCAGTACTTC	CASSFRAGEETQYF
TRBV6-6	.	TRBJ2-7	.	TGTGCCAGCAGTTTCCGGGACAACGCCTACGAGCAGTACTTC	CASSFRDNAYEQYF
TRBV18	.	TRBJ2-1	.	TGTGCCAGCTCCTCCGGGACGGAGCCCAGCAATGAGCAGTTCTTC	CASSSGTEPSNEQFF
TRBV5-1	.	TRBJ1-5	many	TGCGCCAGCAGCTTGGAAGGGTTCAATCAGCCCCAGCATTTT	CASSLEGFNQPQHF
TRBV7-3	.	TRBJ2-2	few	TGTGCCAGCAGCTTAATATGGGGCGGGGAGCTGTTTTTT	CASSLIWGGELFF
TRBV11-2	.	TRBJ2-1	.	TGTGCCAGCAGCTCGACTTGGATACAAGAGCAGTTCTTC	CASSSTWIQEQFF